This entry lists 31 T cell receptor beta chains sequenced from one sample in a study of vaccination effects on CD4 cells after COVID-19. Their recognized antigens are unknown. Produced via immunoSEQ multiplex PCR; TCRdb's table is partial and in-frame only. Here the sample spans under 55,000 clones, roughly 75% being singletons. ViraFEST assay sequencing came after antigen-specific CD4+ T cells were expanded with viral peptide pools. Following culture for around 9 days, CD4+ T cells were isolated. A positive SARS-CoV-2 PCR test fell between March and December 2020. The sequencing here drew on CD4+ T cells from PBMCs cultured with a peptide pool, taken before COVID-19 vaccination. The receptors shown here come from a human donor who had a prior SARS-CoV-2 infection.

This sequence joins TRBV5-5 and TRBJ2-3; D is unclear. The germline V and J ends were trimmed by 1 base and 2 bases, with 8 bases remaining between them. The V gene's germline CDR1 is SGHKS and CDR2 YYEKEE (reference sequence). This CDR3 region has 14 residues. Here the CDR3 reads CASSLRVYTDTQYF. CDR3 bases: TGTGCCAGCAGCTTGAGGGTATACACAGATACGCAGTATTTT.

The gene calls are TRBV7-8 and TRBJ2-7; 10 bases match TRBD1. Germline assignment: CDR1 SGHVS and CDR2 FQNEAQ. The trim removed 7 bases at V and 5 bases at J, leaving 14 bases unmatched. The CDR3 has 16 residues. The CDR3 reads CASNRIPGTGDHEQYF. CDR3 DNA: TGTGCCAGCAACAGGATTCCAGGGACAGGGGACCACGAGCAGTACTTC. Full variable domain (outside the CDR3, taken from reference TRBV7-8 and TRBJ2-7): GAGVSQSPRYKVAKRGQDVALRCDPISGHVSLFWYQQALGQGPEFLTYFQNEAQLDKSGLPSDRFFAERPEGSVSTLKIQRTQQEDSAVYLCASNRIPGTGDHEQYFGPGTRLTVT.

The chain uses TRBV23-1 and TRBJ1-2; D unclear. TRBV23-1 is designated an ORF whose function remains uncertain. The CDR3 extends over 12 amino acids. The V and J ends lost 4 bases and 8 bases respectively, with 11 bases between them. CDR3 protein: CASSLPRVGYTF. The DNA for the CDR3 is TGCGCCAGCAGTCTCCCTAGGGTAGGCTACACCTTC.

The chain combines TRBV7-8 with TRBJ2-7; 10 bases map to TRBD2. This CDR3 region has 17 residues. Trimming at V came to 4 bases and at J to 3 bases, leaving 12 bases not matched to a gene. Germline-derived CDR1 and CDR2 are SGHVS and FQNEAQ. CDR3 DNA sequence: TGTGCCAGCAGCTCACACGGCCCCGGGACTAGCGTCTACGAGCAGTACTTC. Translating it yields CASSSHGPGTSVYEQYF.

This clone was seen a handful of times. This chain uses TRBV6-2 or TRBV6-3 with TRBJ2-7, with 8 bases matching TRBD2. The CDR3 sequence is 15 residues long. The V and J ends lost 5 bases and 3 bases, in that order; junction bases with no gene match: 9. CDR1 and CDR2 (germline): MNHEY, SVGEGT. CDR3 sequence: CASSRAGASSYEQYF. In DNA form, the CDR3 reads TGTGCCAGCAGTCGAGCGGGGGCCTCGAGCTACGAGCAGTACTTC.

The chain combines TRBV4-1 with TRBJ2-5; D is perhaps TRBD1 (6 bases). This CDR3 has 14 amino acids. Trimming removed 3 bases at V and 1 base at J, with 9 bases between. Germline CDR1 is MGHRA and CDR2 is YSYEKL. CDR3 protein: CASSHGQFQETQYF. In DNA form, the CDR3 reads TGCGCCAGCAGCCATGGACAGTTCCAAGAGACCCAGTACTTC.

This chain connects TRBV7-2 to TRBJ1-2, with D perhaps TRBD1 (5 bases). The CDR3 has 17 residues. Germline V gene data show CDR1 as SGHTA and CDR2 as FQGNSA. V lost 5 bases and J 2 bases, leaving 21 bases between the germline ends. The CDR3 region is CASSPRVGGEENYGYTF. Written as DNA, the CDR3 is TGTGCCAGCAGCCCCCGAGTTGGGGGAGAGGAAAACTATGGCTACACCTTC.

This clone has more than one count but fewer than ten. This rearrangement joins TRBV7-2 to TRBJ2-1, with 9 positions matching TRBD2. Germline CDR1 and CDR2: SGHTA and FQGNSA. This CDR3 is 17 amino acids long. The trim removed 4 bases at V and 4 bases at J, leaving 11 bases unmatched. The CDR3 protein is CASSYQFTSGRYNEQFF. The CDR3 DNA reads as TGTGCCAGCAGCTATCAATTTACTAGCGGGCGTTACAATGAGCAGTTCTTC. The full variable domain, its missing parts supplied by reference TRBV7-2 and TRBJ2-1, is GAGVSQSPSNKVTEKGKDVELRCDPISGHTALYWYRQSLGQGLEFLIYFQGNSAPDKSGLPSDRFSAERTGGSVSTLTIQRTQQEDSAVYLCASSYQFTSGRYNEQFFGPGTRLTVL.

The CDR3 DNA reads TGCGCCAGCAGCCCCGCGGGACAGGGCCACGAGCAGTACTTC. Translated: CASSPAGQGHEQYF. The V call is TRBV5-1, the J call TRBJ2-7; the match to TRBD1 covers 9 bases. The CDR3 is made up of 14 amino acids. Germline V gene data show CDR1 as SGHRS and CDR2 as YFSETQ. J was trimmed by 5 bases and V by 4 bases; bases with no gene match: 7.

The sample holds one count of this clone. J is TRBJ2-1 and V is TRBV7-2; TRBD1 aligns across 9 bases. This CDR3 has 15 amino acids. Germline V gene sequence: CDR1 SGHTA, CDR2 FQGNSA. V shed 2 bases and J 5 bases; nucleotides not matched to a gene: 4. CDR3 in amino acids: CASSLTRTGDNEQFF. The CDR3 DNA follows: TGTGCCAGCAGCTTAACAAGGACAGGGGACAATGAGCAGTTCTTC.

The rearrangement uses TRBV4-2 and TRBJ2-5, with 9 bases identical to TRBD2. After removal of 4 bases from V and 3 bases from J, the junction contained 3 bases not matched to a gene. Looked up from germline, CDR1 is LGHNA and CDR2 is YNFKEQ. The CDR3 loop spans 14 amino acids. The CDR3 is CASSRAGGEETQYF. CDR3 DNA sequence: TGTGCCAGCAGCCGGGCGGGGGGGGAAGAGACCCAGTACTTC.

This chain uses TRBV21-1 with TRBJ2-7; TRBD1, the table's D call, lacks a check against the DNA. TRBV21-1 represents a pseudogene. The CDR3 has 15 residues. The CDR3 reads CASSKGTAVIYEQYF. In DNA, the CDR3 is TGTGCCAGCAGCAAAGGGACAGCCGTTATCTACGAGCAGTACTTC.

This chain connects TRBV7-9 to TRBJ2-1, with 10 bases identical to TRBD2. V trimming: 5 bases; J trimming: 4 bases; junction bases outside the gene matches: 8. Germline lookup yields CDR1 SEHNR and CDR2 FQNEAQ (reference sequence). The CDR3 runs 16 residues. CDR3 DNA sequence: TGTGCCAGCAGCCTATCCCGGACTAGCGGATACAATGAGCAGTTCTTC. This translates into CASSLSRTSGYNEQFF.

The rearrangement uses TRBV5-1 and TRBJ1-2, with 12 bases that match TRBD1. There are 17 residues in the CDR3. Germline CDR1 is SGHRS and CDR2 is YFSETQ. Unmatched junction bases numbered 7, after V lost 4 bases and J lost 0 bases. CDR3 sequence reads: CASSRGQGARANYGYTF. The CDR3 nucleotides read TGCGCCAGCAGCAGGGGACAGGGGGCCCGAGCTAACTATGGCTACACCTTC.

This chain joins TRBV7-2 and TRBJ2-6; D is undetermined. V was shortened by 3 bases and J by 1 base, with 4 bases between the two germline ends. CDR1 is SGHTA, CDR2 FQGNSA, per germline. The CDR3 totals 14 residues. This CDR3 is CASSFFSGANVLTF. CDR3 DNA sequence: TGTGCCAGCAGCTTTTTTTCTGGGGCCAACGTCCTGACTTTC.

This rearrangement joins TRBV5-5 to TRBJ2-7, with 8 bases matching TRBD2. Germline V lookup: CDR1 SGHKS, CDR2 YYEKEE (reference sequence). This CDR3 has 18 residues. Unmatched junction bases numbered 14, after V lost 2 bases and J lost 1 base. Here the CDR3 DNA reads TGTGCCAGCAGCTTTGTTTCCCCAGGCGGGGGGCATTCCTACGAGCAGTACTTC. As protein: CASSFVSPGGGHSYEQYF.

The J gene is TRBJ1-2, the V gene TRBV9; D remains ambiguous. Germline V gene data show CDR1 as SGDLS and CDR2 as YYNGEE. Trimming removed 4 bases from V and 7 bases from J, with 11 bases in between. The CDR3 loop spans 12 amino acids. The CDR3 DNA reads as TGTGCCAGCAGCCCGTTCGCCGGTGGCTACACCTTC. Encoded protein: CASSPFAGGYTF. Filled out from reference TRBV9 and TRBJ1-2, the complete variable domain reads DSGVTQTPKHLITATGQRVTLRCSPRSGDLSVYWYQQSLDQGLQFLIQYYNGEERAKGNILERFSAQQFPDLHSELNLSSLELGDSALYFCASSPFAGGYTFGSGTRLTVV.

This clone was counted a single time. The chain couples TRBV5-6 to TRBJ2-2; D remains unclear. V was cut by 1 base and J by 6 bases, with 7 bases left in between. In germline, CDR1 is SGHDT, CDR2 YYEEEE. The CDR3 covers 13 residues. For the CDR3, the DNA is TGTGCCAGCAGCTTGTACTCGGCCGGGGAGCTGTTTTTT. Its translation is CASSLYSAGELFF.

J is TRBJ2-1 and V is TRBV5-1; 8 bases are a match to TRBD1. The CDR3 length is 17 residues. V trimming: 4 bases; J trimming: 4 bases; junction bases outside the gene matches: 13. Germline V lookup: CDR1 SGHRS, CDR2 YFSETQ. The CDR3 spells CASSLGPPGQVYNEQFF. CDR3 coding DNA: TGCGCCAGCAGCCTGGGCCCACCGGGACAGGTTTACAATGAGCAGTTCTTC.

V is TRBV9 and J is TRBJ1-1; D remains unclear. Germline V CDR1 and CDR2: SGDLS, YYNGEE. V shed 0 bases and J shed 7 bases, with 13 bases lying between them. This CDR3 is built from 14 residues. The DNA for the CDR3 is TGTGCCAGCAGCGTAGACACGAACGACTTTGAAGCTTTCTTT. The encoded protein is CASSVDTNDFEAFF.

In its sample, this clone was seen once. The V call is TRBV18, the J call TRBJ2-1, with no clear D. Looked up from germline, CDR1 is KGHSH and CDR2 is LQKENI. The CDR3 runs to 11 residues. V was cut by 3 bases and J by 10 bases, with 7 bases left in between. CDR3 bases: TGTGCCAGCTCACCTTTAGAGGAGCAGTTCTTC. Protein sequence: CASSPLEEQFF.

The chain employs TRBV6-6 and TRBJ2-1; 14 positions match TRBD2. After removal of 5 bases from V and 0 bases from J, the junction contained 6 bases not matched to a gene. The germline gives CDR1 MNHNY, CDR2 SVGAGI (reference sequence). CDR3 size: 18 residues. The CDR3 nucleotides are TGTGCCAGCAGTCGGACTAGCGGGAGGTCTGGCTCCTACAATGAGCAGTTCTTC. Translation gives CASSRTSGRSGSYNEQFF.

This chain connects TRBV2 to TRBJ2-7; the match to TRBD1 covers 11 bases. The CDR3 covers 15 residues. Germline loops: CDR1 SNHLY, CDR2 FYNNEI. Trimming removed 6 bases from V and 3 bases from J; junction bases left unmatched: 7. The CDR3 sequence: CASSAPGTGGYEQYF. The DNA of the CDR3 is TGTGCCAGCAGCGCGCCCGGGACAGGGGGCTACGAGCAGTACTTC. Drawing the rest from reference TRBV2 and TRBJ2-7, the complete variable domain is EPEVTQTPSHQVTQMGQEVILRCVPISNHLYFYWYRQILGQKVEFLVSFYNNEISEKSEIFDDQFSVERPDGSNFTLKIRSTKLEDSAMYFCASSAPGTGGYEQYFGPGTRLTVT.

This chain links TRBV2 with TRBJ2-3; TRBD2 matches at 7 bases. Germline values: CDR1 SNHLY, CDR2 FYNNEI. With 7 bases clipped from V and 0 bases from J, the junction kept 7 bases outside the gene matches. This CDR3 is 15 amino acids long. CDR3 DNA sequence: TGTGCCAGCAATTGGGGGGGGACTAGCACAGATACGCAGTATTTT. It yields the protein CASNWGGTSTDTQYF.

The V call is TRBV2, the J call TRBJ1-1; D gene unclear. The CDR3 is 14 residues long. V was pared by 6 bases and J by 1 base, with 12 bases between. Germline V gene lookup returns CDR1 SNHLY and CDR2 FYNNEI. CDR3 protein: CASRELLQNTEAFF. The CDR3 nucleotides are TGTGCCAGCAGGGAACTACTTCAGAACACTGAAGCTTTCTTT.

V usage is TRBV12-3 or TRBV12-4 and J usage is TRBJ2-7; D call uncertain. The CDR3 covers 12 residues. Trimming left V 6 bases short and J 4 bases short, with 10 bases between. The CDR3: CASRLDGYEQYF. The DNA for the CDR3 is TGTGCCAGCAGACTGGACGGGTACGAGCAGTACTTC.

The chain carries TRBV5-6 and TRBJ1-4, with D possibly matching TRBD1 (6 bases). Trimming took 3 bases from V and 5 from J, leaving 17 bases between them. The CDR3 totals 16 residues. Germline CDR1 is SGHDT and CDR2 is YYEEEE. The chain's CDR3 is CASSWGLGGTNEKLFF. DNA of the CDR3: TGTGCCAGCAGCTGGGGGTTGGGGGGCACCAATGAAAAACTGTTTTTT.

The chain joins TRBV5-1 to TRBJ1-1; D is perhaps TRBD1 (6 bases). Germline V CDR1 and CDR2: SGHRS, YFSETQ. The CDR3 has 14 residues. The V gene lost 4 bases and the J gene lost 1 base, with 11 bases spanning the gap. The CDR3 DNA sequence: TGCGCCAGCAGCCCATGGGACACGAACACTGAAGCTTTCTTT. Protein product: CASSPWDTNTEAFF.

This chain's CDR3 is CASSPGGGTYEQYF. CDR3 coding DNA: TGTGCCAGCTCACCTGGGGGCGGTACCTACGAGCAGTACTTC. J is TRBJ2-7 and V is TRBV18; the D gene is possibly TRBD1 (6 bases). Trimming shortened V by 3 bases and J by 2 bases, and 11 bases separated the two germline ends. CDR3 length: 14 amino acids. Germline V gene data show CDR1 as KGHSH and CDR2 as LQKENI.

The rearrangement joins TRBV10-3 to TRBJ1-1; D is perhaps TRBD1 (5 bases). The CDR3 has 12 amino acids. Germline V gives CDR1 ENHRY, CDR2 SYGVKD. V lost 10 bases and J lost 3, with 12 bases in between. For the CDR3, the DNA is TGTGCCACCAGACAGTACGACACTGAAGCTTTCTTT. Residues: CATRQYDTEAFF.

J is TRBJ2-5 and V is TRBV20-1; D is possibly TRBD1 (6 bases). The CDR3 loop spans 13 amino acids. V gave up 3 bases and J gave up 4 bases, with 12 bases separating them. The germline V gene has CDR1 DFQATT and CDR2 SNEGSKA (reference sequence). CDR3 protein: CSASQGSRETQYF. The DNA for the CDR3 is TGCAGTGCTAGTCAGGGGTCACGAGAGACCCAGTACTTC.